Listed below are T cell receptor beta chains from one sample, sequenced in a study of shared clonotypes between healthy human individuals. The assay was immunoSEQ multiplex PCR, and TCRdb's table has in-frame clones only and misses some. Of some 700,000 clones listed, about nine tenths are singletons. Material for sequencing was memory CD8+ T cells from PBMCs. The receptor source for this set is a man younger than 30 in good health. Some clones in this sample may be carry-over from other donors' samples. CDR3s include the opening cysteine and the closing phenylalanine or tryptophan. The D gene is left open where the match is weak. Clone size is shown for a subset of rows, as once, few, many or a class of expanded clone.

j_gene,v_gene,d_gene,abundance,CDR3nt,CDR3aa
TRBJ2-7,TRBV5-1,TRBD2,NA,TGCGCCAGCAGCCGGGGAATAGCGGGACTTCTAGCCGAGCAGTACTTC,CASSRGIAGLLAEQYF
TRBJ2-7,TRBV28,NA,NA,TGTGCCAGCAGCTCCCTTTTGGGACTCCCGCCTCCATACGAGCAGTACTTC,CASSSLLGLPPPYEQYF
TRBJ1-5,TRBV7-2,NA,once,TGTGCCAGCAGCCCCCGCGGAGGTTCGAGCAATCAGCCCCAGCATTTT,CASSPRGGSSNQPQHF
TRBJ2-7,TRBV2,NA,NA,TGTGCCAGCAGTGATGGGAGGACAGCAGAACAGTACTTC,CASSDGRTAEQYF
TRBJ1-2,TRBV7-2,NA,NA,TGTGCCAGCAGCTTAGGACCTCCTGATGGCTACACCTTC,CASSLGPPDGYTF
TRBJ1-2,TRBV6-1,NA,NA,TGTGCCAGCAGTGAACTCTTGGGTATACCCCTTGGCTACACCTTC,CASSELLGIPLGYTF
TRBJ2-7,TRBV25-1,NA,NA,TGTGCCAGCAGTGAATATAACGAGCAGTACTTC,CASSEYNEQYF
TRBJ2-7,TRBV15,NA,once,TGTGCCACCAGCAGCCGGACCTCCTACGAGCAGTACTTC,CATSSRTSYEQYF
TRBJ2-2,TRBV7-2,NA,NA,TGTGCCAGCAGCCCCCGAGGAGGGCGTGGGACCGGGGAGCTGTTTTTT,CASSPRGGRGTGELFF
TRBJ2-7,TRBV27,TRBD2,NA,TGTGCCAGCAGTCCCGGGACTAGCGCAACCTACGAGCAGTACTTC,CASSPGTSATYEQYF
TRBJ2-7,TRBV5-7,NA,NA,TGTGCCAGCCCGGGGTACGGGTCGGACGAGCAGTACTTC,CASPGYGSDEQYF